This T cell receptor beta chain is drawn from a study of blood T cell repertoires in COVID-19 (dated by TCRdb to between 2020 and 2021). Some background on the complete study: The collaborator samples originated in the United States, Italy and Spain and spanned the acute and convalescent phases of COVID-19. The material from the prospective study consisted of cDNA or gDNA derived from T cells, B-cell-depleted T cells, or PBMCs. Samples came from the ongoing ImmuneRACE study (first 160 participants) plus 1,254 subjects from 6 global collaborators. A de-identified subject ID, COVID-19 status, age in years and sex were almost always included in the sample metadata. A freely available public database, intended as a resource for researchers studying the immune response to SARS-CoV-2, is where the repertoires were released. Subjects who had been exposed to COVID-19, were actively infected with it, or had recovered from it provided the deeply sampled blood TCRbeta repertoires that made up the dataset. Where available, HLA class I and class II types were obtained from metadata supplied by the sample provider rather than from assay-based typing.

Study-level results and caveats: Clinical and demographic metadata were provided uncurated, with the amount varying by source and participant.

Turning to this clone: Its antigen specificity is not known. It has no much larger one-base neighbor in the sample; base qualities were not kept.

Each collaborating institution followed its own protocols to collect whole blood in K2EDTA tubes. For TCRbeta analysis, collaborator samples were shipped as frozen whole blood, as isolated PBMCs, or as DNA extracted from either sample type. Taken from cysteine to phenylalanine, the CDR3 has 13 residues. Just CDR3 DNA is preserved here, 39 bases in frame from base 1. Via the germline V gene, CDR1 is SQVTM and CDR2 ANQGSEA. Trimming removed 8 bases from V and 3 bases from J; the gene matches leave 6 bases unexplained. The immunoSEQ Assay, a bias-controlled multiplex PCR, was used to amplify TCRbeta CDR3 regions from genomic DNA. In the source study's methods: The number of nucleated cells in each sample was estimated by amplification of reference gene primers within the assay. To quantify the absolute abundance of each unique TCRbeta CDR3 rearrangement, sequence reads were collapsed and filtered. For each sample, productive Simpson clonality was calculated as the square root of Simpson's diversity index over productive rearrangements. TCRdb carries this immuneACCESS record with in-frame sequences only. Its versions omit some clonotypes, under half of them owing to an unresolved V gene in the studies checked, with the rest unexplained. That table supplies the V and J calls and clone size; D and trimming were determined from the DNA. The sample table holds over 100,000 clones, of which around 82% were seen once. 3.5% to 5% of the sample comes from the top ten.

The chain was built from TRBV29-1 and TRBJ2-2, and TRBD1 matches 7 of the central bases. This clonotype originated in a human donor in a cohort sampled during active or convalescent COVID-19. The sequenced material came from peripheral blood. The DNA sequence follows: TGCAGCACACAGGGGCGGGACACCGGGGAGCTGTTTTTT. Its protein product is CSTQGRDTGELFF.